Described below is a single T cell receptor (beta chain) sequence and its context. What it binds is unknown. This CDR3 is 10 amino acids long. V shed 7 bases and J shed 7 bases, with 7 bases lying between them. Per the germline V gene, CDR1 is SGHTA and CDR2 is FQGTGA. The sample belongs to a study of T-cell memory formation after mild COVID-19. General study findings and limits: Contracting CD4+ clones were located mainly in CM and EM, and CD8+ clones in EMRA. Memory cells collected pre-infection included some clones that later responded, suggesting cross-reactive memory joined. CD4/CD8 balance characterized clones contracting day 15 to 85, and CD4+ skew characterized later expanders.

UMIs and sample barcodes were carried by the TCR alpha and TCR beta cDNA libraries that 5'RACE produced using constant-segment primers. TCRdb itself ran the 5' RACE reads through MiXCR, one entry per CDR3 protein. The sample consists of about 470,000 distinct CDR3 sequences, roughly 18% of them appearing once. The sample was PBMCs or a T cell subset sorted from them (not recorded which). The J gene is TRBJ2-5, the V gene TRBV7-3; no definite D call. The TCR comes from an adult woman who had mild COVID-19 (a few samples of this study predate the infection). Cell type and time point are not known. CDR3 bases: TGTGCCAGCACCCTGCGGACCCAGTACTTC. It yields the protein CASTLRTQYF.